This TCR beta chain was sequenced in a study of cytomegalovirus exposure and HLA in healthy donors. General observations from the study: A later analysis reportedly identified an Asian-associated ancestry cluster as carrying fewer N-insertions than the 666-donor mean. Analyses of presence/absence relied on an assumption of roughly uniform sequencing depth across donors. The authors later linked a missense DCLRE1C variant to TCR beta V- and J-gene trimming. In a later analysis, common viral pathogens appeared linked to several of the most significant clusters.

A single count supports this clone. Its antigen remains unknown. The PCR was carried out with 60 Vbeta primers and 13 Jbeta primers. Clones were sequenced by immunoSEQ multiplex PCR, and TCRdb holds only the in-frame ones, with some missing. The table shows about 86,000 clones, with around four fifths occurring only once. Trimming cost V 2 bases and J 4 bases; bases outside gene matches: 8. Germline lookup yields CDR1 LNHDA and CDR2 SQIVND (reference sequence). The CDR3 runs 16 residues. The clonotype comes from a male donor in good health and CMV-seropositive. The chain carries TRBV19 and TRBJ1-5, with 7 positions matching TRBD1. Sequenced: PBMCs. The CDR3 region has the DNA TGTGCCAGTAGTATAACGACAGGGTGGTTTAATCAGCCCCAGCATTTT. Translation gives CASSITTGWFNQPQHF.